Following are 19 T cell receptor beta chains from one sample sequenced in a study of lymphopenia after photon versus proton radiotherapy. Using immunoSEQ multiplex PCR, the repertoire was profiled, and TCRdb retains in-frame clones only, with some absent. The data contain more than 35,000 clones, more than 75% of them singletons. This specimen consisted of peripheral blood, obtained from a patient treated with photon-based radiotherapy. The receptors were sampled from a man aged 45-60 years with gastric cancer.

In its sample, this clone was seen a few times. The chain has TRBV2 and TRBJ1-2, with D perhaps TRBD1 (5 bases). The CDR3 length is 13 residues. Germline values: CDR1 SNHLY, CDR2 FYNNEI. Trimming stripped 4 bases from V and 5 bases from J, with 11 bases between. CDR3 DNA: TGTGCCAGCAGTGTAAGGGGCGGGTATGGCTACACCTTC. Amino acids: CASSVRGGYGYTF. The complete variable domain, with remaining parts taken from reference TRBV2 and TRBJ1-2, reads EPEVTQTPSHQVTQMGQEVILRCVPISNHLYFYWYRQILGQKVEFLVSFYNNEISEKSEIFDDQFSVERPDGSNFTLKIRSTKLEDSAMYFCASSVRGGYGYTFGSGTRLTVV.

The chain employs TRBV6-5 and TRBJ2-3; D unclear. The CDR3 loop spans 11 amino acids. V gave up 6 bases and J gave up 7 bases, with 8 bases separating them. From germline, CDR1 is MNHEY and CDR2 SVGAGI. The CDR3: CASSTRNTQYF. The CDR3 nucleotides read TGTGCCAGCAGCACCAGGAATACGCAGTATTTT.

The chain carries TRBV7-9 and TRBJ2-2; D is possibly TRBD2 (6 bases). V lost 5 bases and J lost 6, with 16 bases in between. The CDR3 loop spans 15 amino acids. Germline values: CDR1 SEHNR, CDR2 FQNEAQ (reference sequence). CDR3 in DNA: TGTGCCAGCAGCCACCCGGGGGAGTTTCCCGGGGAGCTGTTTTTT. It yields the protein CASSHPGEFPGELFF.

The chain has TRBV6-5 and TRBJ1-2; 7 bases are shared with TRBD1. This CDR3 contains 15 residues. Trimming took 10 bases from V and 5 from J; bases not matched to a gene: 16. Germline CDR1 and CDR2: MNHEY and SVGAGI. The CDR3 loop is CAISPGQEQTYGYTF. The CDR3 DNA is TGTGCCATCAGCCCCGGACAGGAACAAACTTATGGCTACACCTTC.

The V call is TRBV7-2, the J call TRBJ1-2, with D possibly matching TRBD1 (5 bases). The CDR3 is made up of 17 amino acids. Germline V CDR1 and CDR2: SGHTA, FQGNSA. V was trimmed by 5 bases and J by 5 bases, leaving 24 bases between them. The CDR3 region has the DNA TGTGCCAGCAGCCCTGTGGGGGGGACCCTGGCGGAGTATGGCTACACCTTC. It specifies CASSPVGGTLAEYGYTF. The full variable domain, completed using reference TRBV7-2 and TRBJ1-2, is GAGVSQSPSNKVTEKGKDVELRCDPISGHTALYWYRQSLGQGLEFLIYFQGNSAPDKSGLPSDRFSAERTGGSVSTLTIQRTQQEDSAVYLCASSPVGGTLAEYGYTFGSGTRLTVV.

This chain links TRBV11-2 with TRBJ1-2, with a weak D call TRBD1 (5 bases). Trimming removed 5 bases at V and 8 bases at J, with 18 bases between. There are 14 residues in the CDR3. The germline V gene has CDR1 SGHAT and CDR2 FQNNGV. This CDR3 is CASSPPGRRRGYTF. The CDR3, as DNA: TGTGCCAGCAGCCCCCCGGGACGGCGAAGAGGCTACACCTTC.

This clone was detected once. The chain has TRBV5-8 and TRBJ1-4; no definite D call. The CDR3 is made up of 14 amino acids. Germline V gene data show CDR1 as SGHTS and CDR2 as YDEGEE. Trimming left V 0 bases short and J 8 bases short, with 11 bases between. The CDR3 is CASSLAATAEKLFF. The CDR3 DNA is TGTGCCAGCAGCTTGGCCGCAACGGCAGAAAAACTGTTTTTT.

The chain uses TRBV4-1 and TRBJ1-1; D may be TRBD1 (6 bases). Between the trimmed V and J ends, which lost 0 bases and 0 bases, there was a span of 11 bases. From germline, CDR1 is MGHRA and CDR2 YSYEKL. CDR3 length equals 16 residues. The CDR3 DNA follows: TGCGCCAGCAGCCAAGATTGGGGGCGTTTGAACACTGAAGCTTTCTTT. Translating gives CASSQDWGRLNTEAFF.

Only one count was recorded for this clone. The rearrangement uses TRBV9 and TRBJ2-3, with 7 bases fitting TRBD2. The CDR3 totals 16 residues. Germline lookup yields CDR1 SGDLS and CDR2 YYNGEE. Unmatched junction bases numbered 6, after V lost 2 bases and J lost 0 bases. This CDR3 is CASSVHTGGSTDTQYF. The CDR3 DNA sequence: TGTGCCAGCAGCGTTCATACGGGAGGCAGCACAGATACGCAGTATTTT.

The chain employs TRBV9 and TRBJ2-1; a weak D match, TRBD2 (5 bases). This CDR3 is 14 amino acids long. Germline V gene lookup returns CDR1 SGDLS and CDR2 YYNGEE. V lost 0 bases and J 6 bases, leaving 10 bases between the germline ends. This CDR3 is CASSVGASRNEQFF. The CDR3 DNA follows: TGTGCCAGCAGCGTAGGAGCTAGCCGCAATGAGCAGTTCTTC. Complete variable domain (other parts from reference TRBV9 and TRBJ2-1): DSGVTQTPKHLITATGQRVTLRCSPRSGDLSVYWYQQSLDQGLQFLIQYYNGEERAKGNILERFSAQQFPDLHSELNLSSLELGDSALYFCASSVGASRNEQFFGPGTRLTVL.

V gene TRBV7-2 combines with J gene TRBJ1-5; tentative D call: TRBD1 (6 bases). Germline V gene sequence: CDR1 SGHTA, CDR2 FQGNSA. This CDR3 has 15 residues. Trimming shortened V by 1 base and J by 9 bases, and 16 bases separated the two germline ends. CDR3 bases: TGTGCCAGCAGCTTAGATCGCAGGGCAGGGGCGCCCCAGCATTTT. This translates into CASSLDRRAGAPQHF.

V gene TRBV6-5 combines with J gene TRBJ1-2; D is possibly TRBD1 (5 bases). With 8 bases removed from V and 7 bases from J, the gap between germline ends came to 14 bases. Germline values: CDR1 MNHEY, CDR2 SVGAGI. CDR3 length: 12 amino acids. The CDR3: CASGGQGGGYTF. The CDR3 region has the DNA TGTGCCAGCGGAGGGCAGGGTGGTGGCTACACCTTC.

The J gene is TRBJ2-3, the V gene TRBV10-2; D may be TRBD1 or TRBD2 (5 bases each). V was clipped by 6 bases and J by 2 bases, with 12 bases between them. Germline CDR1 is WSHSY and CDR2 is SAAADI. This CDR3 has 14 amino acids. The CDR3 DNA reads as TGCGCCAGCAGGGACCCGGGGCTCACAGATACGCAGTATTTT. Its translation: CASRDPGLTDTQYF.

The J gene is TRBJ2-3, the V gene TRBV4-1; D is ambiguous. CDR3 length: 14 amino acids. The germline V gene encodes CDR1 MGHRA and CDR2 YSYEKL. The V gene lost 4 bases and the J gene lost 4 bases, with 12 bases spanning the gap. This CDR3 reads CASSLLFVADTQYF. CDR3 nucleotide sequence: TGCGCCAGCAGCCTGCTTTTTGTGGCAGATACGCAGTATTTT.

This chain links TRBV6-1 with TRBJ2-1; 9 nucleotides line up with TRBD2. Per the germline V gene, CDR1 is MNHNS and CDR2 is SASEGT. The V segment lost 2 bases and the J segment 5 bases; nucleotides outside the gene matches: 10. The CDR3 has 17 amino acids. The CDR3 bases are TGTGCCAGCAGTGAAATGGGTGGCGGGAGGGTCAACAATGAGCAGTTCTTC. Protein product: CASSEMGGGRVNNEQFF.

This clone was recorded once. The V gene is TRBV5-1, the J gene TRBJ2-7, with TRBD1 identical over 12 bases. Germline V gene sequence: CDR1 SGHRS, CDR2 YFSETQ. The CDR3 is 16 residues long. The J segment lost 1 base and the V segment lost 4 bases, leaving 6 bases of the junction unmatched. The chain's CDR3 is CASSAGQGALSYEQYF. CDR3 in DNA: TGCGCCAGCAGCGCGGGACAGGGGGCGCTGTCCTACGAGCAGTACTTC.

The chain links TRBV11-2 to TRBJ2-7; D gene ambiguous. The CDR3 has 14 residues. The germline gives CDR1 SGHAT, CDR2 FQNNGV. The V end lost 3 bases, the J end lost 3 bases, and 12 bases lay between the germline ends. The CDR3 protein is CASSFTTSIYEQYF. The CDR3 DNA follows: TGTGCCAGCAGCTTTACGACTTCGATCTACGAGCAGTACTTC.

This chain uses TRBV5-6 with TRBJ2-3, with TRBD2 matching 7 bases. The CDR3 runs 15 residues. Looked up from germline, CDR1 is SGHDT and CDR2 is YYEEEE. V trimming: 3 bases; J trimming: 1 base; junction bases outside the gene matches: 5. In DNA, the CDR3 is TGTGCCAGCAGCTCCGTGGCGGGGGGCACAGATACGCAGTATTTT. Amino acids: CASSSVAGGTDTQYF.

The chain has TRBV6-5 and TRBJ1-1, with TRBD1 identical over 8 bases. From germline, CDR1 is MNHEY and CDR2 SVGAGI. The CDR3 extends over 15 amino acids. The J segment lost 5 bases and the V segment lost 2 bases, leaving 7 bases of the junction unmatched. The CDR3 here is CASSYQQGARTEAFF. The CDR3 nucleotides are TGTGCCAGCAGTTACCAGCAGGGGGCTAGGACTGAAGCTTTCTTT.